Listed below are T cell receptor beta chains from one sample, sequenced in a study of T cells in Graves' hyperthyroidism and ophthalmopathy. TCRdb re-called the multiplex PCR reads with MiXCR, one entry per CDR3 protein. The sample lists approximately 370,000 distinct CDR3 sequences; about 18% were seen once. Sequencing was done on a sample of blood. These receptors were collected from a woman aged 25 to 45 with Graves' hyperthyroidism that later progressed to Graves' ophthalmopathy. Both conserved end residues are part of each CDR3. Fields, in order: CDR3 length, D gene, J gene, V gene, clone size, CDR3 DNA, CDR3 protein. D genes are given only for firm matches. Clone sizes are given selectively: once, few, many, or a class where the clone is expanded.

CDR3 length: 14
D gene: -
J gene: TRBJ2-3
V gene: TRBV19
clone size: -
CDR3 DNA: TGTGCCAGTAGAGGTGGGGGATTTGGAGATACGCAGTATTTT
CDR3 protein: CASRGGGFGDTQYF

CDR3 length: 15
D gene: TRBD1
J gene: TRBJ1-2
V gene: TRBV7-9
clone size: many
CDR3 DNA: TGTGCCAGCAGCTTACCGAACCCACAGGGGAATGGCTACACCTTC
CDR3 protein: CASSLPNPQGNGYTF

CDR3 length: 16
D gene: TRBD2
J gene: TRBJ2-1
V gene: TRBV25-1
clone size: many
CDR3 DNA: TGTGCCAGCAGTGAATCCGGCGGGAGGTTAGGCAATGAGCAGTTCTTC
CDR3 protein: CASSESGGRLGNEQFF

CDR3 length: 15
D gene: TRBD1
J gene: TRBJ2-2
V gene: TRBV11-2
clone size: many
CDR3 DNA: TGTGCCAGCAGCTTAAATCAGGGGGCAACCGGGGAGCTGTTTTTT
CDR3 protein: CASSLNQGATGELFF

CDR3 length: 13
D gene: -
J gene: TRBJ1-1
V gene: TRBV30
clone size: many
CDR3 DNA: TGTGCCTGGAGACCCGGGACAAGTTTTGAAGCTTTCTTT
CDR3 protein: CAWRPGTSFEAFF

CDR3 length: 17
D gene: -
J gene: TRBJ2-1
V gene: TRBV5-1
clone size: many
CDR3 DNA: TGCGCCAGCAGCTTGGTTGTACTCACGAGCTCCTACAATGAGCAGTTCTTC
CDR3 protein: CASSLVVLTSSYNEQFF

CDR3 length: 15
D gene: TRBD1
J gene: TRBJ2-3
V gene: TRBV4-1
clone size: few
CDR3 DNA: TGCGCCAGCAGCCCTTTGCACAGGGGGGCAGATACGCAGTATTTT
CDR3 protein: CASSPLHRGADTQYF

CDR3 length: 13
D gene: TRBD1
J gene: TRBJ1-2
V gene: TRBV12-3/TRBV12-4
clone size: -
CDR3 DNA: TGTGCCAGCAAGCAGGGGGCTTCAGAGGGCTACACCTTC
CDR3 protein: CASKQGASEGYTF

CDR3 length: 15
D gene: -
J gene: TRBJ2-3
V gene: TRBV28
clone size: many
CDR3 DNA: TGTGCCAGCAGTTTATGGGGCGGAAGCACAGATACGCAGTATTTT
CDR3 protein: CASSLWGGSTDTQYF

CDR3 length: 12
D gene: -
J gene: TRBJ1-1
V gene: TRBV11-3
clone size: many
CDR3 DNA: TGTGCCAGCAGCTCCGGTACAGGGCAAGCTTTCTTT
CDR3 protein: CASSSGTGQAFF

CDR3 length: 14
D gene: -
J gene: TRBJ1-1
V gene: TRBV28
clone size: many
CDR3 DNA: TGTGCCAGCTACACGACTTACACGAACACTGAAGCTTTCTTT
CDR3 protein: CASYTTYTNTEAFF

CDR3 length: 13
D gene: -
J gene: TRBJ2-7
V gene: TRBV7-2
clone size: few
CDR3 DNA: TGTGCCAGCAGCTTAACCGAAACCTACGAGCAGTACTTC
CDR3 protein: CASSLTETYEQYF

CDR3 length: 13
D gene: -
J gene: TRBJ1-1
V gene: TRBV5-6
clone size: many
CDR3 DNA: TGTGCCAGCAGCTTGACCGTGAACACTGAAGCTTTCTTT
CDR3 protein: CASSLTVNTEAFF

CDR3 length: 14
D gene: -
J gene: TRBJ2-1
V gene: TRBV10-3
clone size: few
CDR3 DNA: TGTGCCATCAGTGAACAGGTACTCTTCAATGAGCAGTTCTTC
CDR3 protein: CAISEQVLFNEQFF

CDR3 length: 11
D gene: -
J gene: TRBJ1-4
V gene: TRBV30
clone size: many
CDR3 DNA: TGTGCCTGGAGTCGGGATGAAAAACTGTTTTTT
CDR3 protein: CAWSRDEKLFF

CDR3 length: 18
D gene: TRBD2
J gene: TRBJ2-5
V gene: TRBV9
clone size: many
CDR3 DNA: TGTGCCAGCAGCTTTAGACTAGCGGGAGGACCTTCCCAAGAGACCCAGTACTTC
CDR3 protein: CASSFRLAGGPSQETQYF

CDR3 length: 16
D gene: -
J gene: TRBJ1-3
V gene: TRBV5-1
clone size: many
CDR3 DNA: TGCGCCAGCAGCTTTTCCACCGGGACATACGGAAACACCATATATTTT
CDR3 protein: CASSFSTGTYGNTIYF

CDR3 length: 14
D gene: -
J gene: TRBJ1-1
V gene: TRBV19
clone size: -
CDR3 DNA: TGTGCCAGTAGTATAAGGGGTTATGAATTTGAAGCTTTCTTT
CDR3 protein: CASSIRGYEFEAFF

CDR3 length: 14
D gene: -
J gene: TRBJ1-2
V gene: TRBV10-3
clone size: many
CDR3 DNA: TGTGCCACGCGGCCTCAGGACAGCAACTATGGCTACACCTTC
CDR3 protein: CATRPQDSNYGYTF

CDR3 length: 16
D gene: -
J gene: TRBJ2-7
V gene: TRBV4-1
clone size: -
CDR3 DNA: TGCGCCAGCAGCCAAGCGATGAACAGAGGGCAGATGGGGCAGTACTTC
CDR3 protein: CASSQAMNRGQMGQYF

CDR3 length: 15
D gene: -
J gene: TRBJ2-5
V gene: TRBV28
clone size: many
CDR3 DNA: TGTGCCAGCAGTTCCCCCGGGGGATCCCGAGAGACCCAGTACTTC
CDR3 protein: CASSSPGGSRETQYF

CDR3 length: 14
D gene: -
J gene: TRBJ2-2
V gene: TRBV2
clone size: many
CDR3 DNA: TGTGCCAGCCTCGTGACGGCAGGGGCTGAGGAGCTGTTTTTT
CDR3 protein: CASLVTAGAEELFF

CDR3 length: 16
D gene: -
J gene: TRBJ1-3
V gene: TRBV28
clone size: many
CDR3 DNA: TGTGCCAGCAGTACCCGTATAGGGTCATCTGGAAACACCATATATTTT
CDR3 protein: CASSTRIGSSGNTIYF

CDR3 length: 13
D gene: -
J gene: TRBJ2-7
V gene: TRBV5-1
clone size: few
CDR3 DNA: TGCGCCAGCTCTAACGGGGCTAGCGAAGAGCAGTACTTC
CDR3 protein: CASSNGASEEQYF

CDR3 length: 13
D gene: -
J gene: TRBJ2-1
V gene: TRBV18
clone size: -
CDR3 DNA: TGTGCCAGCTCACCAAGACCTGACAATGAGCAGTTCTTC
CDR3 protein: CASSPRPDNEQFF

CDR3 length: 16
D gene: -
J gene: TRBJ1-5
V gene: TRBV12-3/TRBV12-4
clone size: many
CDR3 DNA: TGTGCCAGCAGTTCCCAGGTGGGCAGCACCCCTCAGCCCCAGCATTTT
CDR3 protein: CASSSQVGSTPQPQHF

CDR3 length: 17
D gene: TRBD2
J gene: TRBJ2-3
V gene: TRBV4-2
clone size: few
CDR3 DNA: TGTGCCAGCAGCACCTATAGCGGGGGCTCTAGCACAGATACGCAGTATTTT
CDR3 protein: CASSTYSGGSSTDTQYF

CDR3 length: 16
D gene: TRBD1
J gene: TRBJ2-2
V gene: TRBV6-2/TRBV6-3
clone size: many
CDR3 DNA: TGTGCCAGCAGCCCCGACAGGGGACTTTCCACCGGGGAGCTGTTTTTT
CDR3 protein: CASSPDRGLSTGELFF

CDR3 length: 14
D gene: TRBD2
J gene: TRBJ2-3
V gene: TRBV10-3
clone size: many
CDR3 DNA: TGTGCCATCTCTACTAGCGGGAGCTCAGATACGCAGTATTTT
CDR3 protein: CAISTSGSSDTQYF

CDR3 length: 13
D gene: TRBD1
J gene: TRBJ2-7
V gene: TRBV7-8
clone size: many
CDR3 DNA: TGTGCCAGCAGCTTAGGGACAGGGGGCGAGCAGTACTTC
CDR3 protein: CASSLGTGGEQYF

CDR3 length: 17
D gene: -
J gene: TRBJ2-5
V gene: TRBV28
clone size: once
CDR3 DNA: TGTGCCAGCAGTCCGACATATGAGACCCAACGGGAAGAGACCCAGTACTTC
CDR3 protein: CASSPTYETQREETQYF

CDR3 length: 16
D gene: -
J gene: TRBJ2-7
V gene: TRBV7-9
clone size: -
CDR3 DNA: TGTGCCAGCAGCCCAACCCGAGAACGAGGTCTCAGGGAGCAGTACTTC
CDR3 protein: CASSPTRERGLREQYF

CDR3 length: 15
D gene: -
J gene: TRBJ1-1
V gene: TRBV28
clone size: many
CDR3 DNA: TGTGCCAGCAGTTTGGGGGGGGCGGTGGGGACTGAAGCTTTCTTT
CDR3 protein: CASSLGGAVGTEAFF

CDR3 length: 17
D gene: TRBD1
J gene: TRBJ1-2
V gene: TRBV2
clone size: few
CDR3 DNA: TGTGCCAGCAGCAAGTCACACCCGGGACAGGGGAGAGGTGGCTACACCTTC
CDR3 protein: CASSKSHPGQGRGGYTF

CDR3 length: 12
D gene: -
J gene: TRBJ2-3
V gene: TRBV5-5
clone size: -
CDR3 DNA: TGTGCCAGCAGCGGTGATGTGGATACGCAGTATTTT
CDR3 protein: CASSGDVDTQYF

CDR3 length: 18
D gene: TRBD1
J gene: TRBJ2-7
V gene: TRBV13
clone size: -
CDR3 DNA: TGTGCCAGCAGCCCACTAATCGGCCGGGACAGGGGTTCCTACGAGCAGTACTTC
CDR3 protein: CASSPLIGRDRGSYEQYF

CDR3 length: 13
D gene: -
J gene: TRBJ2-1
V gene: TRBV2
clone size: many
CDR3 DNA: TGTGCCAGCAGTATAGCGAAATACAATGAGCAGTTCTTC
CDR3 protein: CASSIAKYNEQFF